Each of the 25 T cell receptor beta chains below was sequenced from the same sample in a study of Ad26.COV2.S vaccination and SARS-CoV-2 variants. Indicated treatment: roughly 18 received Ad26.COV2.S at low or high dose, single or two shots; roughly five received placebo; per-sample allocation not given. Sampling happened 63 days after the first vaccine or placebo injection. The data were produced by immunoSEQ multiplex PCR, yet TCRdb's version contains in-frame clones alone and is incomplete. Among 200,000 to 250,000 clones, around 89% were seen once, and the ten largest hold around 11%. Material: peripheral blood, obtained in a trial of Ad26.COV2.S vaccine versus placebo. Receptor source: a person aged 18-65 years who received the Ad26.COV2.S COVID-19 vaccine or a placebo.

The chain joins TRBV19 to TRBJ1-6; 8 positions match TRBD1. Losses at the gene ends were 5 bases for V and 7 bases for J; bases not matched to a gene: 10. This CDR3 is 16 amino acids long. Germline CDR1 reads LNHDA; CDR2 reads SQIVND (reference sequence). For the CDR3, the DNA is TGTGCCAGTAGTTACTCGGGGGACAGGTTAAATTCACCCCTCCACTTT. Translating it yields CASSYSGDRLNSPLHF. Full variable domain (outside the CDR3, taken from reference TRBV19 and TRBJ1-6): DGGITQSPKYLFRKEGQNVTLSCEQNLNHDAMYWYRQDPGQGLRLIYYSQIVNDFQKGDIAEGYSVSREKKESFPLTVTSAQKNPTAFYLCASSYSGDRLNSPLHFGNGTRLTVT.

The chain links TRBV5-1 to TRBJ2-3; 15 nucleotides match TRBD2. From germline, CDR1 is SGHRS and CDR2 YFSETQ. The CDR3 covers 18 residues. The V segment lost 3 bases and the J segment 2 bases; nucleotides outside the gene matches: 7. The CDR3 DNA follows: TGCGCCAGCAGCTCCGGGACTAGCGGGGGGCCGACCACAGATACGCAGTATTTT. Translating it yields CASSSGTSGGPTTDTQYF.

The count of this clone is one. This chain uses TRBV24-1 with TRBJ2-2; the D gene could be TRBD1 or TRBD2 (5 bases each). Trimming pared 0 bases from V and 5 bases from J, leaving 6 bases between. Germline V CDR1 and CDR2: KGHDR, SFDVKD. The CDR3 is 14 amino acids. CDR3 region: CATSDLWGTGELFF. The DNA of the CDR3 is TGTGCCACCAGTGATTTGTGGGGGACCGGGGAGCTGTTTTTT.

V is TRBV19 and J is TRBJ2-7; 8 positions agree with TRBD1. The V and J ends lost 5 bases and 4 bases, in that order; junction bases with no gene match: 10. The length of the CDR3 is 15 residues. Germline V gene data show CDR1 as LNHDA and CDR2 as SQIVND (reference sequence). The CDR3 DNA is TGTGCCAGTAGTGTCGGGACAGGTCATCTTTACGAGCAGTACTTC. Translating it yields CASSVGTGHLYEQYF.

This clone was seen once. The rearrangement joins TRBV7-9 to TRBJ2-2; 7 nucleotides line up with TRBD1. V gave up 5 bases and J gave up 6 bases; unmatched junction bases: 3. The germline gives CDR1 SEHNR, CDR2 FQNEAQ (reference sequence). The length of the CDR3 is 13 residues. In DNA, the CDR3 is TGTGCCAGCAGCGGCGACAGGGCCGGGGAGCTGTTTTTT. Translating it yields CASSGDRAGELFF.

The rearrangement links TRBV19 to TRBJ2-2; possible D gene TRBD2, 6 bases. The germline V gene has CDR1 LNHDA and CDR2 SQIVND (reference sequence). The V and J ends lost 3 bases and 6 bases respectively, with 23 bases between them. This CDR3 is built from 18 residues. The chain's CDR3 is CASSMERAMARKSGELFF. Here the CDR3 DNA reads TGTGCCAGTAGTATGGAGCGGGCCATGGCTCGTAAGTCCGGGGAGCTGTTTTTT.

The chain couples TRBV11-3 to TRBJ2-7, with D maybe TRBD2 (5 bases). CDR1 and CDR2 (germline): SGHNT, YENEEA. V lost 1 base, J lost 0 bases, and 13 bases lay in between. The CDR3 totals 16 residues. The CDR3 DNA reads as TGTGCCAGCAGCTTAGGACGAGGGTGGCACTCCTACGAGCAGTACTTC. Translated, it gives CASSLGRGWHSYEQYF.

This clone was counted a single time. V gene TRBV28 combines with J gene TRBJ2-4, with D perhaps TRBD2 (7 bases). V was cut by 4 bases and J by 3 bases, with 13 bases left in between. Looked up from germline, CDR1 is MDHEN and CDR2 is SYDVKM. This CDR3 spans 15 amino acids. The CDR3 bases are TGTGCCAGCAGTTCCCTAGGGGGGGGCAAAAACATTCAGTACTTC. Protein: CASSSLGGGKNIQYF. Looking up the rest from reference TRBV28 and TRBJ2-4 gives the full variable domain: DVKVTQSSRYLVKRTGEKVFLECVQDMDHENMFWYRQDPGLGLRLIYFSYDVKMKEKGDIPEGYSVSREKKERFSLILESASTNQTSMYLCASSSLGGGKNIQYFGAGTRLSVL.

This clone occurred a few times. V gene TRBV6-6 combines with J gene TRBJ1-5, with D perhaps matching TRBD1 (5 bases). CDR3 size: 15 residues. CDR1 is MNHNY, CDR2 SVGAGI, per germline (reference sequence). V gave up 2 bases and J gave up 7 bases, with 15 bases separating them. For the CDR3, the DNA is TGTGCCAGCAGTTACCCCCCAGGGCGGAACCAGCCCCAGCATTTT. Translated: CASSYPPGRNQPQHF.

The V gene is TRBV4-2, the J gene TRBJ2-2; 7 bases map to TRBD2. Germline CDR1 and CDR2: LGHNA and YNFKEQ. V was pared by 1 base and J by 5 bases, with 7 bases of the junction left unmatched. This CDR3 is built from 16 residues. The chain's CDR3 is CASSQAAGDETGELFF. CDR3 nucleotide sequence: TGTGCCAGCAGCCAAGCTGCGGGAGATGAAACCGGGGAGCTGTTTTTT.

The rearrangement uses TRBV7-9 and TRBJ2-7; D might be TRBD2 (5 bases). The CDR3 contains 16 residues. CDR1 and CDR2 from the germline V gene are SEHNR and FQNEAQ (reference sequence). V was pared by 1 base and J by 4 bases, with 17 bases between. Here the CDR3 DNA reads TGTGCCAGCAGCTTAGTTAAGGTGGAGGCTTCTTACGAGCAGTACTTC. This codes for CASSLVKVEASYEQYF.

This clone was observed once. This chain joins TRBV9 and TRBJ2-3, with 8 bases aligning to TRBD2. Germline CDR1 is SGDLS and CDR2 is YYNGEE. With V trimmed by 0 bases and J by 1 base, 1 base remained unmatched. This CDR3 contains 15 residues. The CDR3 bases are TGTGCCAGCAGCGTAGGTAGCGGGGGCACAGATACGCAGTATTTT. Translating it yields CASSVGSGGTDTQYF.

The CDR3 DNA sequence: TGCGCCAGCAGTGTCGGAACGGGGACGTCCTACGAGCAGTACTTC. Translation: CASSVGTGTSYEQYF. V usage is TRBV10-1 and J usage is TRBJ2-7; D may correspond to TRBD1 or TRBD2 (5 bases each). The V end was cut by 4 bases, the J end by 1 base, with 14 bases between. CDR3 size: 15 residues. Germline CDR1 and CDR2: WNHNN and SYGVQD (reference sequence).

The count of this clone is one. The V gene is TRBV28, the J gene TRBJ1-2; a possible D gene is TRBD1 (6 bases). From germline, CDR1 is MDHEN and CDR2 SYDVKM. The CDR3 is made up of 15 amino acids. Trimming pared 5 bases from V and 1 base from J, leaving 14 bases between. The CDR3 sequence: CASSPKDRFNYGYTF. As DNA, the CDR3 is TGTGCCAGCAGTCCAAAGGACAGATTTAACTATGGCTACACCTTC.

The chain joins TRBV4-1 to TRBJ2-5; 7 nucleotides agree with TRBD1. Trimming took 4 bases from V and 2 from J; bases not matched to a gene: 1. Germline V gene data show CDR1 as MGHRA and CDR2 as YSYEKL. CDR3 length: 13 residues. DNA for the CDR3: TGCGCCAGCAGCCGGGGACAGCAAGAGACCCAGTACTTC. Amino acid sequence: CASSRGQQETQYF.

J is TRBJ1-1 and V is TRBV7-3, with D perhaps matching TRBD1 (6 bases). Germline-derived CDR1 and CDR2 are SGHTA and FQGTGA. The V and J ends lost 1 base and 6 bases respectively, with 12 bases between them. The CDR3 covers 14 residues. In DNA form, the CDR3 reads TGTGCCAGCAGCTTAAGACCCCAGGGGTCTGAAGCTTTCTTT. Protein: CASSLRPQGSEAFF.

This chain's CDR3 is CASSDSLPRELSETQYF. The CDR3 nucleotides are TGTGCCAGCAGTGACTCACTCCCCAGGGAGTTAAGCGAGACCCAGTACTTC. This chain links TRBV25-1 with TRBJ2-5; D might be TRBD1 or TRBD2, each matching 5 bases. The length of the CDR3 is 17 residues. Trimming left V 3 bases short and J 5 bases short, with 22 bases between. In germline, CDR1 is MGHDK, CDR2 SYGVNS.

V and J are TRBV10-2 and TRBJ2-1; a possible D gene is TRBD2 (7 bases). The CDR3 loop spans 17 amino acids. CDR1 is WSHSY and CDR2 is SAAADI in the germline V gene. V was pared by 3 bases and J by 0 bases, with 15 bases between. The CDR3 is CASSDYGGPTSYNEQFF. The DNA of the CDR3 is TGCGCCAGCAGTGATTACGGGGGGCCGACCTCCTACAATGAGCAGTTCTTC.

This chain joins TRBV2 and TRBJ1-1; D not resolved. This CDR3 region has 15 residues. V was shortened by 7 bases and J by 3 bases, with 18 bases between the two germline ends. Germline CDR1 and CDR2: SNHLY and FYNNEI. The CDR3 protein is CASTQSGIKDTEAFF. The CDR3 bases are TGTGCCAGCACCCAGAGTGGGATTAAGGACACTGAAGCTTTCTTT.

V and J are TRBV7-9 and TRBJ2-3, with D unresolved. The CDR3 has 13 amino acids. The germline gives CDR1 SEHNR, CDR2 FQNEAQ (reference sequence). V shed 1 base and J shed 2 bases, with 4 bases lying between them. The CDR3 loop reads CASSLGHTDTQYF. The CDR3, as DNA: TGTGCCAGCAGCTTAGGCCACACAGATACGCAGTATTTT. Based on the CDR3 plus reference TRBV7-9 and TRBJ2-3, the full variable domain is DTGVSQNPRHKITKRGQNVTFRCDPISEHNRLYWYRQTLGQGPEFLTYFQNEAQLEKSRLLSDRFSAERPKGSFSTLEIQRTEQGDSAMYLCASSLGHTDTQYFGPGTRLTVL.

This sequence joins TRBV18 and TRBJ1-5; D is perhaps TRBD1 (5 bases). There are 17 residues in the CDR3. V was trimmed by 3 bases and J by 5 bases, leaving 20 bases between them. Germline CDR1 is KGHSH and CDR2 is LQKENI. The CDR3 region has the DNA TGTGCCAGCTCACCCCTCGCATTGACGGGGGAAGATCAGCCCCAGCATTTT. As protein: CASSPLALTGEDQPQHF.

The chain joins TRBV6-5 to TRBJ2-5, with no clear D. V was shortened by 6 bases and J by 4 bases, with 9 bases between the two germline ends. The V gene's germline CDR1 is MNHEY and CDR2 SVGAGI. The CDR3 loop spans 12 amino acids. This CDR3 is CASSARGETQYF. CDR3 DNA sequence: TGTGCCAGCAGCGCCCGCGGAGAGACCCAGTACTTC.

The V gene is TRBV7-2, the J gene TRBJ1-1, with unresolved D. V lost 3 bases, J lost 0 bases, and 8 bases lay in between. The CDR3 covers 14 residues. The germline CDR1 and CDR2 sequences are SGHTA and FQGNSA. The CDR3 protein is CASSFGNLNTEAFF. The CDR3 region has the DNA TGTGCCAGCAGCTTCGGGAATCTGAACACTGAAGCTTTCTTT.

This rearrangement joins TRBV24-1 to TRBJ2-5; maybe TRBD1 (5 bases). Trimming stripped 3 bases from V and 2 bases from J, with 9 bases between. The germline CDR1 and CDR2 sequences are KGHDR and SFDVKD. The CDR3 consists of 14 residues. The CDR3 loop is CATSDIRQQETQYF. The DNA for the CDR3 is TGTGCCACCAGTGATATCCGACAGCAAGAGACCCAGTACTTC.

This clone was observed a few times. The genes are TRBV4-3 and TRBJ2-2, with D perhaps given as TRBD1 or TRBD2 (6 bases each). Looked up from germline, CDR1 is LGHNA and CDR2 is YSLEER. CDR3 size: 16 residues. With 4 bases removed from V and 7 bases from J, the gap between germline ends came to 19 bases. CDR3 coding DNA: TGCGCCAGCAGCCCGTCTATAGGGGGAGGCGGCGGGGAGCTGTTTTTT. Residues: CASSPSIGGGGGELFF.